The 14 T cell receptor beta chains below were found in one sample sequenced in a study of T-cell memory formation after mild COVID-19. Using its own MiXCR run on the 5' RACE reads, TCRdb lists one record per CDR3 protein. The data contain around 200,000 distinct CDR3 sequences, around 27% of them singletons. Sequenced material: PBMCs or a T cell subset sorted from them (not recorded which). The origin of the receptors is an adult woman who had mild COVID-19 (a few samples of this study predate the infection). Cell type and time point are not known.

The V call is TRBV14, the J call TRBJ2-2; 7 bases map to TRBD1. V was clipped by 4 bases and J by 6 bases; unmatched bases: 5. There are 14 residues in the CDR3. The germline gives CDR1 SGHDN, CDR2 FVKESK. CDR3 protein: CASSRIQGSGELFF. CDR3 bases: TGTGCCAGCAGCCGAATACAGGGGTCCGGGGAGCTGTTTTTT.

This clonotype was counted between two and nine times. The J gene is TRBJ1-4, the V gene TRBV12-3 or TRBV12-4, with TRBD1 matching over 8 bases. V gave up 5 bases and J gave up 5 bases; unmatched junction bases: 25. The CDR3 is 21 residues long. CDR3 amino acids: CASSHDRGLLPFQAQNEKLFF. DNA of the CDR3: TGTGCCAGCAGTCACGACAGGGGACTACTACCTTTCCAAGCCCAGAATGAAAAACTGTTTTTT.

A few counts support this clonotype. The chain recombines TRBV4-3 with TRBJ2-5; TRBD1 is a possible D gene (5 bases). Trimming cost V 6 bases and J 5 bases, with 16 bases left between them. This CDR3 is built from 14 residues. The germline V gene encodes CDR1 LGHNA and CDR2 YSLEER. Here the CDR3 DNA reads TGCGCCAGCAGTCGTACCTCAGGGCTGGAGACCCAGTACTTC. Its translation: CASSRTSGLETQYF.

The rearrangement joins TRBV4-1 to TRBJ2-5; either TRBD1 or TRBD2 may fit D (8 bases each). The ends were cut back, 3 bases at V and 2 bases at J, with 16 bases in the middle. Germline assignment: CDR1 MGHRA and CDR2 YSYEKL. The CDR3 has 16 amino acids. Written as DNA, the CDR3 is TGCGCCAGCAGCCAGACAGGGGCGGGGGGACAAGAGACCCAGTACTTC. This encodes CASSQTGAGGQETQYF.

This clonotype was counted only a few times. V usage is TRBV25-1 and J usage is TRBJ1-1; perhaps TRBD1 as D (5 bases). The V gene's germline CDR1 is MGHDK and CDR2 SYGVNS. V was shortened by 6 bases and J by 5 bases, with 16 bases between the two germline ends. The CDR3 extends over 14 amino acids. This chain's CDR3 is CASSSLRGTTEAFF. CDR3 bases: TGTGCCAGCAGCTCTCTTCGCGGGACTACTGAAGCTTTCTTT. Supplemented by reference TRBV25-1 and TRBJ1-1, the full variable domain reads EADIYQTPRYLVIGTGKKITLECSQTMGHDKMYWYQQDPGMELHLIHYSYGVNSTEKGDLSSESTVSRIRTEHFPLTLESARPSHTSQYLCASSSLRGTTEAFFGQGTRLTVV.

The chain is built from TRBV24-1 and TRBJ1-2; D not resolved. The CDR3 is 14 amino acids. Per germline, CDR1 KGHDR and CDR2 SFDVKD. The germline V and J ends were trimmed by 2 bases and 4 bases, with 10 bases remaining between them. CDR3 in amino acids: CATSDSPVIYGYTF. The CDR3 DNA reads as TGTGCCACCAGTGATTCCCCGGTCATCTATGGCTACACCTTC.

This clonotype was found once. The rearrangement links TRBV7-2 to TRBJ1-5; TRBD1 matches 8 bases. Germline loops: CDR1 SGHTA, CDR2 FQGNSA. This CDR3 comprises 17 residues. The trim removed 0 bases at V and 0 bases at J, leaving 4 bases unmatched. The CDR3 DNA follows: TGTGCCAGCAGCTTAGCCCAGGGACAGGCTAGCAATCAGCCCCAGCATTTT. Translation gives CASSLAQGQASNQPQHF.

The chain employs TRBV2 and TRBJ2-7; 9 nucleotides align to TRBD1. The CDR3 length is 14 residues. The germline V gene has CDR1 SNHLY and CDR2 FYNNEI. V lost 7 bases and J lost 7; bases outside the gene matches: 11. The CDR3, as DNA: TGTGCCAGCATCCAAGGACAGGGGAGAGGTGAGCAGTACTTC. Protein product: CASIQGQGRGEQYF.

The rearrangement uses TRBV20-1 and TRBJ2-7; TRBD2 is a possible D gene (5 bases). V lost 1 base and J 3 bases, leaving 7 bases between the germline ends. Germline-derived CDR1 and CDR2 are DFQATT and SNEGSKA (reference sequence). The CDR3 extends over 12 amino acids. DNA of the CDR3: TGCAGTGCTAGAGCCCGGGGCTACGAGCAGTACTTC. It encodes CSARARGYEQYF.

The sample holds a few counts of this clonotype. The chain is built from TRBV5-4 and TRBJ2-1; no clear D. Deletions cut 4 bases from V and 6 bases from J, with 5 bases between. CDR3 size: 11 residues. Germline V gene sequence: CDR1 SGHNT, CDR2 YYREEE (reference sequence). The DNA for the CDR3 is TGTGCCAGCAGCGGAGTCAATGAGCAGTTCTTC. Translated: CASSGVNEQFF.

The CDR3 is CASSATLGYTGELFF. Written as DNA, the CDR3 is TGCGCCAGCAGCGCGACCCTCGGGTACACCGGGGAGCTGTTTTTT. The chain links TRBV5-1 to TRBJ2-2; D is unresolved. Germline values: CDR1 SGHRS, CDR2 YFSETQ. V lost 4 bases to trimming and J lost 3 bases, with 13 bases between them. The length of the CDR3 is 15 residues.

The CDR3 loop reads CASSIGLAEYNEQFF. The CDR3 DNA reads TGTGCCAGCAGCATTGGACTAGCGGAGTACAATGAGCAGTTCTTC. The chain carries TRBV5-4 and TRBJ2-1; 10 bases map to TRBD2. With V trimmed by 4 bases and J by 4 bases, 5 bases remained unmatched. CDR3 size: 15 residues. Germline V lookup: CDR1 SGHNT, CDR2 YYREEE (reference sequence).

This clonotype turned up a few times. The rearrangement joins TRBV7-9 to TRBJ2-7; the D gene is possibly TRBD1 (6 bases). This CDR3 spans 15 amino acids. V lost 5 bases and J lost 1, with 15 bases in between. Germline CDR1 SEHNR, CDR2 FQNEAQ (reference sequence). The CDR3 DNA is TGTGCCAGCAGCCCCGCGCTACAGGGTTCCTACGAGCAGTACTTC. Translated, it gives CASSPALQGSYEQYF.

This clonotype has more than one count but fewer than ten. The V gene is TRBV7-8, the J gene TRBJ1-1; 8 nucleotides match TRBD1. Germline V gives CDR1 SGHVS, CDR2 FQNEAQ. Trimming removed 4 bases from V and 0 bases from J; junction bases left unmatched: 16. This CDR3 comprises 19 residues. The CDR3 DNA sequence: TGTGCCAGCAGCTCCGCGCTGCGACAGGGGCCGTCAATGAACACTGAAGCTTTCTTT. It yields the protein CASSSALRQGPSMNTEAFF.